This TCR beta chain appears in the sequencing data of a study of identical twins (dated by TCRdb to the mid-2010s). Background for the entire study: TCR alpha and beta repertoires from monozygotic twins, unrelated adults of various ages and cord blood were deep-sequenced to test whether fetal clonotypes persist. To rule out contamination, the twin experiments were replicated at different times with different library preparation protocols.

The germline V gene provides CDR1 SGHVS and CDR2 FNYEAQ. V is pruned by 4 bases and J by 4 bases, leaving 9 bases of the junction without a gene match. Taken from cysteine to phenylalanine, the CDR3 has 16 residues. Kept here is only the CDR3 DNA, which spans 48 bases and is read in frame from base 1. Details on this clonotype: This clone's antigen is unknown. The record has no base qualities; no much larger clone is one base away.

Preparation of the library involved 5' RACE. Sequencing relied on an Illumina HiSeq 2000. Template switching added a universal primer binding site, and the final cDNA carried a unique molecular identifier that allowed TCR cDNA molecules to be counted accurately. Specific primers in the conserved constant-segment region were used to synthesize first-strand cDNA for TCR alpha and beta chains. To control for contamination, every cDNA library carried two barcodes: a SMART-Mk sample barcode plus Illumina barcodes. Two successive PCR steps introduced TruSeq adapter sequences along with Illumina sample barcodes. The TCR alpha and beta cDNA libraries were sequenced on the Illumina HiSeq platform using custom primers. Per the original workflow: MiGEC processed the raw reads to extract unique molecular identifiers, while MiXCR was used to determine the CDR3 positions. For each individual, recombination models were inferred using an EM algorithm with the repgenHMM and IGoR tools. The analysis of shared clonotypes was done with the tcR package in R, with sharing normalized by the product of cloneset sizes. To study raw recombination without the effects of thymic and clonal selection, out-of-frame nonproductive sequences were analyzed. TCRdb cleaned the public reads at Q25 with fastp, built clones with MiXCR and kept in-frame beta chains. Rows with one shared CDR3 protein collapse into an entry with the most common genes and DNA. These V and J calls originate from TCRdb's pipeline instead of the authors' own analysis. The sample table contains 250,000 to 300,000 distinct CDR3 sequences; only one count was recorded for about 8.9% of them. The top ten constitute 2.5% to 3.5% of the sample.

Only healthy Caucasian donors were included. The twin cohort consisted of three pairs of female monozygotic twins, all aged roughly 18 to 30 years. CD4+ and CD8+ T cell populations were isolated with positive isolation kits from Invitrogen. On the study overall, not on this receptor specifically: Out-of-frame TCR alpha sequences shared between twins showed an excess of low generation-probability sequences compared with coincidental sharing between unrelated individuals. Conclusions relied on cross-sectional statistical analysis, since the same donors could not be followed over many years. Fewer insertions were carried by abundant cord blood beta clonotypes; a weaker similar trend was observed in young adult naive repertoires, while no such trend was observed in memory repertoires. Out-of-frame TCR alpha sharing in monozygotic twins was systematically underestimated by recombination models, whereas sharing between unrelated individuals was in agreement with the recombination models. Excess twin sharing in beta out-of-frame sequences was weaker because fewer shared sequences lowered the signal-to-noise ratio. Zero-insertion analyses could be partly confounded by invariant T cells such as MAIT and iNKT, though diverse VJ usage argued against such confounding for most clonotypes.

This same sample was also taken into another study, of yellow fever vaccine responses in identical twins. From that second study: According to the authors, in identical twins the way T cells responded to vaccination appeared partly convergent and partly personalized. In the study, vaccine-responding T cell clones were precisely tracked in identical twins.

Sequenced: CD8+ T cells sorted from blood. The receptor was isolated from a woman aged 18-30 years in good health. The V gene is TRBV7-6 and the J gene is TRBJ2-7, with 11 bases aligning to TRBD2. CDR3 sequence: CASSSIAGGPLYEQYF. The nucleotide sequence is given as TGTGCCAGCAGCTCAATAGCGGGAGGGCCTTTGTACGAGCAGTACTTC.